The clone carrying this TCR beta chain showed up many times. TCRdb reprocessed the 5' RACE reads via MiXCR and lists one record per CDR3 protein. In the table there are nearly 60,000 distinct CDR3 sequences, about 3.3% of which are singletons. The sample originates from a study of neurological immune-mediated disorders. This CDR3 region has 12 residues. The V end was cut by 4 bases, the J end by 4 bases, with 8 bases between. Germline CDR1 is SQVTM and CDR2 is ANQGSEA. This sequence was found in a woman aged 60-70 years with multiple sclerosis. Sequencing used PBMCs. The genes are TRBV29-1 and TRBJ1-3, with TRBD1 as a possible D gene (6 bases). CDR3 region: CSVVTGGNTIYF. The CDR3 DNA follows: TGCAGCGTTGTGACAGGAGGAAACACCATATATTTT.